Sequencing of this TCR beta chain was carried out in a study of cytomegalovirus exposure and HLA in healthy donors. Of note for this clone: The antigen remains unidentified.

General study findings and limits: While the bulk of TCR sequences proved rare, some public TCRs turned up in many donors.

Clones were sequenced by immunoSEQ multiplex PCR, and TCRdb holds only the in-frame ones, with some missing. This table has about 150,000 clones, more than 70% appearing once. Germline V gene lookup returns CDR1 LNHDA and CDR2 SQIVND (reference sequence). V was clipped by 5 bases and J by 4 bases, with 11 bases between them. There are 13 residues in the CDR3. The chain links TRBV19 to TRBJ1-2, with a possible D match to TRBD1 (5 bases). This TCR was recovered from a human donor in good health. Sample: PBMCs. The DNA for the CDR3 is TGTGCCAGTAGTCCAGGGATTCGCTATGGCTACACCTTC. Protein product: CASSPGIRYGYTF.